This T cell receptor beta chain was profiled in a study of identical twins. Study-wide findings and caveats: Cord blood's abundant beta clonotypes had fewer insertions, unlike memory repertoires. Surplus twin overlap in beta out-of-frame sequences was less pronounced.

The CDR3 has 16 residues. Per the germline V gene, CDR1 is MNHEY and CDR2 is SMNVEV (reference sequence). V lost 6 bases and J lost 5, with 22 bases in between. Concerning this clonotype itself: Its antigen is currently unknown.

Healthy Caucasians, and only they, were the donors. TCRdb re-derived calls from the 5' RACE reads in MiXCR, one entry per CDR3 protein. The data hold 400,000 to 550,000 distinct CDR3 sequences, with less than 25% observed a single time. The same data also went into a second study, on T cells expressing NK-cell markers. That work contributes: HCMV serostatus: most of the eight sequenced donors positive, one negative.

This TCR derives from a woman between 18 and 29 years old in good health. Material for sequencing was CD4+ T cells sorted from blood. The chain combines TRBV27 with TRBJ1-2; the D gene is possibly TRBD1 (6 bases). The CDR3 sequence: CASSNEPGGTMYGYTF. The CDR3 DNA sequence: TGTGCCAGCAGCAACGAACCGGGGGGGACAATGTATGGCTACACCTTC.